One sample yielded the 5 T cell receptor beta chains listed below, sequenced in a study of T cell changes during pregnancy in multiple sclerosis. This table comes from immunoSEQ multiplex PCR, and its TCRdb copy is limited to in-frame clones, with some not included. The table includes around 100,000 clones, more than 90% detected once. Here the sequenced sample was peripheral blood, taken in the second trimester of pregnancy. All receptors derive from a female donor with multiple sclerosis, enrolled in a pregnancy study.

This chain connects TRBV27 to TRBJ1-4; TRBD1 agrees at 7 bases. J gave up 8 bases and V 3 bases, and 6 bases lay outside the gene matches. The CDR3 has 14 amino acids. Germline assignment: CDR1 MNHEY and CDR2 SMNVEV (reference sequence). The CDR3 loop reads CASSLSRGSEKLFF. The CDR3 DNA is TGTGCCAGCAGTTTGTCCAGGGGGAGCGAAAAACTGTTTTTT.

The V and J genes are TRBV5-1 and TRBJ2-3; no firm D call. V lost 0 bases, J lost 0 bases, and 8 bases lay in between. The CDR3 runs 15 residues. Germline V CDR1 and CDR2: SGHRS, YFSETQ. CDR3 nucleotides: TGCGCCAGCAGCTTGGTGGCAGGAAGCACAGATACGCAGTATTTT. Translating it yields CASSLVAGSTDTQYF.

The J gene is TRBJ2-1, the V gene TRBV11-2, with TRBD2 identical over 16 bases. Trimming removed 5 bases from V and 6 bases from J; junction bases left unmatched: 4. The CDR3 runs 16 residues. Looked up from germline, CDR1 is SGHAT and CDR2 is FQNNGV. CDR3 DNA: TGTGCCAGCAGCGCGGGACTAGCGGGAGGGCCCAATGAGCAGTTCTTC. This translates into CASSAGLAGGPNEQFF.

This clone was counted a single time. This chain connects TRBV28 to TRBJ1-4, with no clear D. The CDR3 is 15 amino acids. Trimming cost V 3 bases and J 0 bases, with 8 bases left between them. Germline V gives CDR1 MDHEN, CDR2 SYDVKM. CDR3 protein: CASSFPYSTNEKLFF. CDR3 nucleotides: TGTGCCAGCAGTTTCCCTTATTCAACTAATGAAAAACTGTTTTTT. Full variable domain (rest looked up from reference TRBV28 and TRBJ1-4): DVKVTQSSRYLVKRTGEKVFLECVQDMDHENMFWYRQDPGLGLRLIYFSYDVKMKEKGDIPEGYSVSREKKERFSLILESASTNQTSMYLCASSFPYSTNEKLFFGSGTQLSVL.

The CDR3 region is CASSKPSRPAFF. The CDR3 region has the DNA TGTGCCAGCAGCAAACCGTCCCGTCCGGCTTTCTTT. The rearrangement links TRBV21-1 to TRBJ1-1. TRBV21-1 is a pseudogene segment. CDR3 length: 12 residues.